The T cell receptor (beta chain) described here comes from a study of T cell changes during pregnancy in multiple sclerosis (dated by TCRdb to the late 2010s). In the study overall: In women with multiple sclerosis, the researchers looked at how the T cell repertoire shifted as pregnancy progressed.

Library creation used the immunoSEQ multiplex PCR assay. TCRdb provides this immuneACCESS table in a form limited to in-frame rearrangements. Some clones are lacking; in checked studies, under half of them reflect an unresolved V gene, and why the rest are absent is not known. The sample contains roughly 90,000 clones, more than 85% of them found a single time. The top ten constitute around 1.8% of the sample. A word on this clone: Which antigen it targets is not known. There are no base qualities to consult, and no much larger clone falls within one base.

Based on the germline V gene (reference sequence), the CDR1 and CDR2 sequences are SEHNR and FQNEAQ. The junction carries 9 bases between V and J, which are trimmed by 0 bases and 10 bases respectively. The CDR3 numbers 12 residues from cysteine through phenylalanine. This entry keeps only the CDR3 DNA: 36 bases, framed from base 1. This sequence originates from a female donor in good health, enrolled as a control in a pregnancy study. This sequence uses TRBV7-9 and TRBJ1-1, with a tentative D gene TRBD1 over 6 matching bases. Sample: peripheral blood, taken in the first trimester of pregnancy. The CDR3 amino acid sequence is: CASSLAQTGAFF. The nucleotides read TGTGCCAGCAGCTTAGCGCAGACAGGAGCTTTCTTT.